The rows below give T cell receptor beta chains drawn from one sample of a study of T cells in Graves' hyperthyroidism and ophthalmopathy. TCRdb fed the multiplex PCR reads into MiXCR, producing one record per CDR3 protein. The data show approximately 210,000 distinct CDR3 sequences, with approximately 17% seen just once and approximately 50% held by the top ten. The specimen sequenced was blood. The origin of the receptors is a man aged 50-60 years with Graves' hyperthyroidism. Both conserved end residues are part of each CDR3.

j_gene: TRBJ2-3
v_gene: TRBV20-1
len: 14
CDR3aa: CSARDGGGADTQYF

j_gene: TRBJ1-6
v_gene: TRBV18
len: 15
CDR3aa: CASSPPGNYNSPLHF

j_gene: TRBJ2-3
v_gene: TRBV20-1
len: 16
CDR3aa: CSASQFQGGSTDTQYF

j_gene: TRBJ2-2
v_gene: TRBV2
len: 14
CDR3aa: CASRTGVDTGELFF

j_gene: TRBJ2-7
v_gene: TRBV28
len: 14
CDR3aa: CASSLVGGIYEQYF

j_gene: TRBJ2-5
v_gene: TRBV10-1
len: 14
CDR3aa: CASSMGQLGETQYF

j_gene: TRBJ2-1
v_gene: TRBV5-1
len: 16
CDR3aa: CASSLGPAGGHNEQFF

j_gene: TRBJ2-7
v_gene: TRBV27
len: 12
CDR3aa: CASRTGGDEQYF

j_gene: TRBJ1-4
v_gene: TRBV10-3
len: 14
CDR3aa: CAISGSGREEKLFF

j_gene: TRBJ2-7
v_gene: TRBV20-1
len: 16
CDR3aa: CSAREAYLADAYEQYF

j_gene: TRBJ2-3
v_gene: TRBV7-8
len: 18
CDR3aa: CASSLTPFGAGVTDTQYF

j_gene: TRBJ2-3
v_gene: TRBV20-1
len: 16
CDR3aa: CSARPGTSGITDTQYF

j_gene: TRBJ2-7
v_gene: TRBV24-1
len: 15
CDR3aa: CATSEPRNPSYEQYF